The sequence of this TCR beta chain was determined in a study of T cell responses to AZD1222 COVID-19 vaccine. The wider study: Second-dose recipients at about 4 or about 12 weeks were treated as one pooled group.

This clone was found a few times. Its target is not known. Study conclusions and caveats: Along spike, vaccine-associated CD4 TCRs were found throughout, with dominance at 160-218 and 743-854. It was only after the peak T cell response that any repertoires were sampled.

The CDR3 length is 16 residues. From germline, CDR1 is SGHVS and CDR2 FNYEAQ. Trimming took 5 bases from V and 5 from J; bases not matched to a gene: 11. Data came from immunoSEQ multiplex PCR; TCRdb stores just in-frame clones and leaves some out. The table lists roughly 130,000 clones, just over 85% of them singletons. The source of this sequence is an adult in good health. Sequenced material: peripheral blood, taken on day 0 of AZD1222 vaccination. This chain uses TRBV7-6 with TRBJ2-1, with TRBD2 identical over 8 bases. The CDR3 bases are TGTGCCAGCAGCCCAAGCGGGAGTATCCTTCACAATGAGCAGTTCTTC. Protein: CASSPSGSILHNEQFF.